This record covers a single T cell receptor (beta chain). What it recognizes is unknown. This entry comes from a study of T cells in narcolepsy. Study context: Healthy controls were enrolled alongside patients with narcolepsy type 1 or type 2. Study results and limitations: Autoreactive HCRT-specific and TRIB2-specific clonotypes were marked in same-patient CSF-versus-blood CD4+ comparisons. Autoreactive clonotypes reportedly recurred in blood of same and different patients, not controls. In some patient and control memory CD4+ samples, autoreactive clones were absent.

The germline CDR1 and CDR2 sequences are SGHNT and YYREEE (reference sequence). This CDR3 region has 16 residues. V shed 4 bases and J shed 8 bases, with 22 bases lying between them. TCRdb's table, derived via immunoSEQ multiplex PCR, lists solely in-frame clones and lacks some. This sample has tens of thousands of clones; 79% occur once, and the top ten carry about 1.1%. The sample comprised CD45RA- memory CD4+ T cells from PBMCs. This TCR came from a human donor with narcolepsy. This chain uses TRBV5-4 with TRBJ2-1, with D perhaps being TRBD1 or TRBD2 (6 bases each). CDR3 sequence (DNA): TGTGCCAGCAGCCAAGGGGGGCCGTTCGGAGGCGATGAGCAGTTCTTC. It yields the protein CASSQGGPFGGDEQFF.